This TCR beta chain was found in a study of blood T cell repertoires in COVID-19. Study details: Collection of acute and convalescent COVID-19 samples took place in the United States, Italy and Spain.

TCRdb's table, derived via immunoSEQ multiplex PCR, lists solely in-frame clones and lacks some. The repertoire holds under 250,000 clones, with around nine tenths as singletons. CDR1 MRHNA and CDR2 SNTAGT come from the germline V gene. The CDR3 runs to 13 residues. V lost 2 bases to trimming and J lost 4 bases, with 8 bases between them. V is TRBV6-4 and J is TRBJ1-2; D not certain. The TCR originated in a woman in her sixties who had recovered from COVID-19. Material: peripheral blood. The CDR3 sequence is CASSDPQIYGYTF. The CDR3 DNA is TGTGCCAGCAGTGACCCGCAGATCTATGGCTACACCTTC.